The rows below give T cell receptor beta chains drawn from one sample of a study of early stage breast cancer tumors. The assay was immunoSEQ multiplex PCR, and TCRdb's table has in-frame clones only and misses some. Of around 40,000 clones listed, approximately 74% are singletons. Sequences were obtained from blood. Every receptor here comes from a person aged 55-75 years with breast cancer. Both conserved end residues are part of each CDR3. Each record gives: J gene, V gene, clone size, D gene, CDR3 protein, CDR3 DNA. D genes are given only for firm matches. Rows give clone size only sometimes, using once, few, many, or a class for an expanded clone.

J gene: TRBJ1-2; V gene: TRBV6-5; clone size: -; D gene: TRBD1; CDR3 protein: CATKGQGNNYGYTF; CDR3 DNA: TGTGCCACTAAGGGACAGGGGAATAACTATGGCTACACCTTC
J gene: TRBJ1-3; V gene: TRBV27; clone size: -; D gene: -; CDR3 protein: CASSLVSESPIYF; CDR3 DNA: TGTGCCAGCAGTTTAGTATCGGAATCTCCCATATATTTT
J gene: TRBJ2-1; V gene: TRBV5-4; clone size: -; D gene: -; CDR3 protein: CASSLGDGYNEQFF; CDR3 DNA: TGTGCCAGCAGCTTGGGAGACGGCTACAATGAGCAGTTCTTC
J gene: TRBJ2-3; V gene: TRBV7-9; clone size: -; D gene: TRBD2; CDR3 protein: CASSLGESGRRGTDTQYF; CDR3 DNA: TGTGCCAGCAGCTTAGGCGAAAGCGGGAGGAGGGGCACAGATACGCAGTATTTT
J gene: TRBJ1-2; V gene: TRBV27; clone size: -; D gene: -; CDR3 protein: CASSLSRGLHNYGYTF; CDR3 DNA: TGTGCCAGCAGTTTATCTCGGGGGTTACACAACTATGGCTACACCTTC
J gene: TRBJ2-3; V gene: TRBV6-5; clone size: -; D gene: TRBD2; CDR3 protein: CASSPSSGSTDTQYF; CDR3 DNA: TGTGCCAGCAGTCCCTCTAGCGGGAGCACAGATACGCAGTATTTT
J gene: TRBJ1-1; V gene: TRBV27; clone size: few; D gene: -; CDR3 protein: CASSFGIGTTEAFF; CDR3 DNA: TGTGCCAGCAGTTTCGGTATTGGGACCACTGAAGCTTTCTTT
J gene: TRBJ2-1; V gene: TRBV7-8; clone size: -; D gene: -; CDR3 protein: CASSHNSEQFF; CDR3 DNA: TGTGCCAGCAGCCACAACAGTGAGCAGTTCTTC
J gene: TRBJ2-3; V gene: TRBV28; clone size: -; D gene: -; CDR3 protein: CASSLQLKGSTDTQYF; CDR3 DNA: TGTGCCAGCAGTTTACAACTCAAGGGGAGCACAGATACGCAGTATTTT
J gene: TRBJ2-5; V gene: TRBV5-5; clone size: -; D gene: -; CDR3 protein: CASSRRGWQTQYF; CDR3 DNA: TGTGCCAGCAGCCGAAGGGGTTGGCAGACCCAGTACTTC
J gene: TRBJ1-2; V gene: TRBV27; clone size: -; D gene: -; CDR3 protein: CASSPGAGLGYTF; CDR3 DNA: TGTGCCAGCAGCCCGGGGGCAGGGTTGGGCTACACCTTC
J gene: TRBJ2-2; V gene: TRBV2; clone size: -; D gene: -; CDR3 protein: CASSEARETGELFF; CDR3 DNA: TGTGCCAGCAGTGAAGCTCGGGAAACCGGGGAGCTGTTTTTT
J gene: TRBJ1-4; V gene: TRBV28; clone size: -; D gene: -; CDR3 protein: CASSLFSGNEKLFF; CDR3 DNA: TGTGCCAGCAGTTTATTCTCCGGGAATGAAAAACTGTTTTTT
J gene: TRBJ1-1; V gene: TRBV12-5; clone size: few; D gene: -; CDR3 protein: CASGLGGTEAFF; CDR3 DNA: TGTGCTAGTGGTTTAGGGGGGACTGAAGCTTTCTTT
J gene: TRBJ1-6; V gene: TRBV5-1; clone size: -; D gene: -; CDR3 protein: CASTPESPQTYNSPLHF; CDR3 DNA: TGCGCCAGCACACCTGAGAGCCCACAGACCTATAATTCACCCCTCCACTTT
J gene: TRBJ2-1; V gene: TRBV27; clone size: -; D gene: -; CDR3 protein: CASSSWGSYNEQFF; CDR3 DNA: TGTGCCAGCAGTTCGTGGGGGTCCTACAATGAGCAGTTCTTC
J gene: TRBJ2-1; V gene: TRBV7-3; clone size: -; D gene: -; CDR3 protein: CASSLNSFNEQFF; CDR3 DNA: TGTGCCAGCAGCTTAAATAGCTTCAATGAGCAGTTCTTC
J gene: TRBJ1-2; V gene: TRBV19; clone size: -; D gene: -; CDR3 protein: CASNQPAGNNYGYTF; CDR3 DNA: TGTGCCAGTAACCAACCTGCAGGCAATAACTATGGCTACACCTTC
J gene: TRBJ2-2; V gene: TRBV5-1; clone size: -; D gene: -; CDR3 protein: CASSLEEVLPGELFF; CDR3 DNA: TGCGCCAGCAGCTTGGAAGAGGTTCTTCCCGGGGAGCTGTTTTTT
J gene: TRBJ1-1; V gene: TRBV28; clone size: few; D gene: -; CDR3 protein: CASSGTENTEAFF; CDR3 DNA: TGTGCCAGCAGTGGCACAGAGAACACTGAAGCTTTCTTT
J gene: TRBJ2-2; V gene: TRBV6-6; clone size: -; D gene: TRBD1; CDR3 protein: CASSPRTGLAGELFF; CDR3 DNA: TGTGCCAGCAGTCCTAGGACAGGGCTGGCCGGGGAGCTGTTTTTT
J gene: TRBJ1-2; V gene: TRBV28; clone size: few; D gene: -; CDR3 protein: CATSHYTF; CDR3 DNA: TGTGCCACCTCCCACTACACCTTC
J gene: TRBJ2-3; V gene: TRBV7-2; clone size: once; D gene: TRBD2; CDR3 protein: CASSLISGKSPTQYF; CDR3 DNA: TGTGCCAGCAGCTTAATTAGCGGGAAGAGCCCTACGCAGTATTTT
J gene: TRBJ2-3; V gene: TRBV6-5; clone size: -; D gene: -; CDR3 protein: CASSYGWESDTQYF; CDR3 DNA: TGTGCCAGCAGTTACGGGTGGGAGTCAGATACGCAGTATTTT
J gene: TRBJ2-2; V gene: TRBV9; clone size: -; D gene: TRBD2; CDR3 protein: CASSVQREGRSTGELFF; CDR3 DNA: TGTGCCAGCAGCGTACAGCGGGAGGGCCGGAGCACCGGGGAGCTGTTTTTT
J gene: TRBJ1-1; V gene: TRBV25-1; clone size: -; D gene: TRBD1; CDR3 protein: CASSHTGGMYTEAFF; CDR3 DNA: TGTGCCAGCAGTCACACAGGGGGTATGTACACTGAAGCTTTCTTT